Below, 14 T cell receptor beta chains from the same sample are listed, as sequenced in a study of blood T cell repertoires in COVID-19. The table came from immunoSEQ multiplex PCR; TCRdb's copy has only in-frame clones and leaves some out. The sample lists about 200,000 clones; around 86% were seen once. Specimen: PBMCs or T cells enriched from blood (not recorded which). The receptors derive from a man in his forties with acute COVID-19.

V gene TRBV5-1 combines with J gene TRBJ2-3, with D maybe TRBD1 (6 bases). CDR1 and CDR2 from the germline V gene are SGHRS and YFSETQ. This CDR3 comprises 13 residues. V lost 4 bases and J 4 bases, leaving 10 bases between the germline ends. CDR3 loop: CASSRTEADTQYF. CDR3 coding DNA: TGCGCCAGCAGCAGGACAGAAGCAGATACGCAGTATTTT.

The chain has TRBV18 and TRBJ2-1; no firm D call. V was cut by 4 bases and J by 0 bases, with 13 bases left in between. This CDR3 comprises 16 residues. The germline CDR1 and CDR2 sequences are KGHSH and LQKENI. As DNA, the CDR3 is TGTGCCAGCTCACTCAGGTCCTCAAGCTCCTACAATGAGCAGTTCTTC. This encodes CASSLRSSSSYNEQFF.

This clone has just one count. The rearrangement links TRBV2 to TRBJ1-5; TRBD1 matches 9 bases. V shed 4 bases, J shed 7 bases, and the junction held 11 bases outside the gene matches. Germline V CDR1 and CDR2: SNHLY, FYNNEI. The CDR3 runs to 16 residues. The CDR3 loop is CASSGQGGIDWQPQHF. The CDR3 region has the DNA TGTGCCAGCAGTGGACAGGGGGGGATCGATTGGCAGCCCCAGCATTTT.

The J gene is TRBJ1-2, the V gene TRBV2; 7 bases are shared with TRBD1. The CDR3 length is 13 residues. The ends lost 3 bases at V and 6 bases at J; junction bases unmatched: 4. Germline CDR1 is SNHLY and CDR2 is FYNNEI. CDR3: CASSDNRGDGYTF. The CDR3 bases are TGTGCCAGCAGTGATAACAGGGGAGATGGCTACACCTTC.

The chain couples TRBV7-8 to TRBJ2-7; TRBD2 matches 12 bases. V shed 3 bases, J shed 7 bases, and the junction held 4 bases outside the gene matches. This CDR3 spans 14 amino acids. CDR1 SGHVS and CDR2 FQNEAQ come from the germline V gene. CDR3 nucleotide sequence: TGTGCCAGCAGCTTGACTAGCGGGAGAGATGAGCAGTACTTC. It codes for CASSLTSGRDEQYF.

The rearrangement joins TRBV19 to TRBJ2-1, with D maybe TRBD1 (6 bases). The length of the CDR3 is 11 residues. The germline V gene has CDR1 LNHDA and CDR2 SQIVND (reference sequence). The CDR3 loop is CAAQGYNEQFF. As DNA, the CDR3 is TGTGCAGCCCAGGGGTACAATGAGCAGTTCTTC.

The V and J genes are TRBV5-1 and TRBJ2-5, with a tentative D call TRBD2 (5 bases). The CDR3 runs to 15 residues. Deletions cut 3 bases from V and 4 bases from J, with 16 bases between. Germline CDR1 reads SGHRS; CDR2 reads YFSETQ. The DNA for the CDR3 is TGCGCCAGCAGCTCAGCGGCGACGAGCGCAGAGACCCAGTACTTC. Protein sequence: CASSSAATSAETQYF.

DNA of the CDR3: TGTGCCAGCAGCGATAAGGGGCGTACAGATACGCAGTATTTT. Encoded protein: CASSDKGRTDTQYF. This sequence joins TRBV11-2 and TRBJ2-3; tentatively, D is TRBD1 (5 bases). Germline values: CDR1 SGHAT, CDR2 FQNNGV. Trimming removed 5 bases at V and 3 bases at J, with 12 bases between. The CDR3 is 14 amino acids.

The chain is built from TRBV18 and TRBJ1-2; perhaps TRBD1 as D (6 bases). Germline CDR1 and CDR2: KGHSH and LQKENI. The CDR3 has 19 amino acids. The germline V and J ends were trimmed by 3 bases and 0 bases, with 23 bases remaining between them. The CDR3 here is CASSPSTGLKFAANYGYTF. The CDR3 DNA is TGTGCCAGCTCACCCTCTACAGGGTTGAAGTTCGCGGCTAACTATGGCTACACCTTC.

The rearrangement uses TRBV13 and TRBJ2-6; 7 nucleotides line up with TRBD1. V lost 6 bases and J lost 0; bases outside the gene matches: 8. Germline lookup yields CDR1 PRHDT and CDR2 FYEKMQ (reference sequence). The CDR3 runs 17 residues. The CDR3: CASSGTELLSGANVLTF. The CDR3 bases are TGTGCCAGCAGTGGGACAGAACTCCTCTCTGGGGCCAACGTCCTGACTTTC.

The DNA for the CDR3 is TGTGCCAGCAGTGAAGCCCTAACGGGAACCTATGGCTACACCTTC. Translating gives CASSEALTGTYGYTF. The chain has TRBV2 and TRBJ1-2; no definite D call. V lost 0 bases to trimming and J lost 4 bases, with 12 bases between them. The CDR3 extends over 15 amino acids. Per the germline V gene, CDR1 is SNHLY and CDR2 is FYNNEI.

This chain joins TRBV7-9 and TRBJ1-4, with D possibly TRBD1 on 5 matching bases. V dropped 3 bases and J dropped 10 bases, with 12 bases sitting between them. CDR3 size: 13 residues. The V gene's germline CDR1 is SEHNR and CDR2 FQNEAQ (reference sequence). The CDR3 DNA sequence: TGTGCCAGCAGCTTGCAGGGAGGTTCAAAACTGTTTTTT. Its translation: CASSLQGGSKLFF.

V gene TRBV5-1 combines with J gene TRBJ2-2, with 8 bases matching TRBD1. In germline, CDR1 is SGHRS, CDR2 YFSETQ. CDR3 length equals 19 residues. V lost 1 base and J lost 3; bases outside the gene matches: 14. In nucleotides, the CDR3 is TGCGCCAGCAGCTTGAGCGGACAGGGCGTGCCACCTTACACCGGGGAGCTGTTTTTT. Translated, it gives CASSLSGQGVPPYTGELFF.

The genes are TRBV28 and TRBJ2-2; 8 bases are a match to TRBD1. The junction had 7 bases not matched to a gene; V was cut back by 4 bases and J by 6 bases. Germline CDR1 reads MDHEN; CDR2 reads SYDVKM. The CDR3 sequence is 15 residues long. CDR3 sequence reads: CASSWGDRGPGELFF. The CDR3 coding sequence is TGTGCCAGCAGTTGGGGAGACAGGGGTCCCGGGGAGCTGTTTTTT. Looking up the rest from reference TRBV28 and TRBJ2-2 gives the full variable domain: DVKVTQSSRYLVKRTGEKVFLECVQDMDHENMFWYRQDPGLGLRLIYFSYDVKMKEKGDIPEGYSVSREKKERFSLILESASTNQTSMYLCASSWGDRGPGELFFGEGSRLTVL.